The text below deals with one TCR beta chain. CDR3 length: 13 residues. Germline CDR1 LNHDA, CDR2 SQIVND (reference sequence). Trimming took 9 bases from V and 9 from J; bases not matched to a gene: 5. Per the authors' pipeline: Amplified reference gene primers provided the basis for estimating nucleated cell counts. Assay used: immunoSEQ multiplex PCR; TCRdb lists only in-frame clones, some missing. That table is the source of V, J and clone size, and D and trimming were worked out from the DNA. The sample shows 75,000 to 95,000 clones, roughly 90% of them seen only once. The sample originates from a study of blood T cell repertoires in COVID-19. Study details: Acute-phase and convalescent COVID-19 samples originated in the United States, Italy and Spain. PBMCs, B-cell-depleted T cells, or T cells were the source of the cDNA or gDNA that made up the material.

The clonotype comes from a woman older than 75 with acute or convalescent COVID-19. V is TRBV19 and J is TRBJ2-2; 12 bases are shared with TRBD2. Input material: peripheral blood. The CDR3, as DNA: TGTGCCAGCAAGACTAGCGGGAGTAGGGAGCTGTTTTTT. Translating it yields CASKTSGSRELFF.